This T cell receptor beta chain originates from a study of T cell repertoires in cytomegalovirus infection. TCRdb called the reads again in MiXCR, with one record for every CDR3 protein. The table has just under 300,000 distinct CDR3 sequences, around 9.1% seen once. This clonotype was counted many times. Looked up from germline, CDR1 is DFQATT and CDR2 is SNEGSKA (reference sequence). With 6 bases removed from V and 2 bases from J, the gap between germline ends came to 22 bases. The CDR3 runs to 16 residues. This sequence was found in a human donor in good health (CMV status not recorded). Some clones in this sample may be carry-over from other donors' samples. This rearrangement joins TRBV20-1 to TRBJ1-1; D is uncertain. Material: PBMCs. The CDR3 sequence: CSAYPGGAPENTEAFF. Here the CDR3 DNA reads TGCAGTGCGTATCCGGGAGGTGCGCCTGAAAACACTGAAGCTTTCTTT.